The 2 T cell receptor beta chains in this list originate from one sample, sequenced in a study of a mutant IDH1 vaccine in newly diagnosed glioma. The time point is: week 11, during vaccination. Alongside topical imiquimod, each dose of vaccine comprised 300 ug of mutant IDH1 20-mer peptide. Here immunoSEQ multiplex PCR was the method, and the copy in TCRdb shows in-frame clones only, minus some. The top ten clones hold around 2.2% of a sample with 50,000 to 65,000 clones, roughly 91% of them seen once. The antigens of these receptors remain unknown. This sample comprised PBMCs, obtained from a glioma patient whose treatment included an IDH1 peptide vaccine. The receptors here all came from a man aged 45-65 years with glioma.

The chain carries TRBV5-4 and TRBJ2-3; 9 positions match TRBD2. CDR1 and CDR2 (germline): SGHNT, YYREEE (reference sequence). V shed 4 bases and J 4 bases; nucleotides not matched to a gene: 13. This CDR3 comprises 17 residues. The CDR3 sequence is CASSRLSSGRRADTQYF. For the CDR3, the DNA is TGTGCCAGCAGCCGGCTTTCGAGCGGGAGGAGGGCAGATACGCAGTATTTT.

This clone was counted between two and nine times. The chain uses TRBV11-2 and TRBJ2-7; D gene unclear. Germline CDR1 is SGHAT and CDR2 is FQNNGV. V lost 0 bases and J lost 3, with 9 bases in between. The CDR3 extends over 14 amino acids. CDR3 protein: CASSLEQGLYEQYF. DNA for the CDR3: TGTGCCAGCAGCTTAGAACAAGGCCTCTACGAGCAGTACTTC.